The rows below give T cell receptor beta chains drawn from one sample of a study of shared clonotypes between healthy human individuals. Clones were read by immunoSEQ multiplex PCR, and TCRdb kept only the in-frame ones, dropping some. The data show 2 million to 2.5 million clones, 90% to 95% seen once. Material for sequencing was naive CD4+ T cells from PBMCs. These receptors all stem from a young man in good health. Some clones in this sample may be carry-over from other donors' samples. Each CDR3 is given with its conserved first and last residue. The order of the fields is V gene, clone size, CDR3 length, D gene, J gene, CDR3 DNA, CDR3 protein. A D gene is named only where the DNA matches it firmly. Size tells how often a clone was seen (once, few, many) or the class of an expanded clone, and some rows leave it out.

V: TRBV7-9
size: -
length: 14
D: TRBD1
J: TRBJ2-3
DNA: TGTGCCAGCAGCTGGGACAGGTTCTCAGGTACGCAGTATTTT
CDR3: CASSWDRFSGTQYF

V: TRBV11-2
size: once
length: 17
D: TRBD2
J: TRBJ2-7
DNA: TGTGCCAGCAGCTTAGAAGGGCTAGCGGGAAGCTCCTACGAGCAGTACTTC
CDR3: CASSLEGLAGSSYEQYF

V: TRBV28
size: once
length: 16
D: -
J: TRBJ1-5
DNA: TGTGCCAGCAGTTCCGCGTTTGGGACCGGCAATCAGCCCCAGCATTTT
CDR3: CASSSAFGTGNQPQHF

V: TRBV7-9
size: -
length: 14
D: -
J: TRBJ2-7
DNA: TGTGCCAGCATCCTTAGTCAGGGCTCCTACGAGCAGTACTTC
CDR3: CASILSQGSYEQYF

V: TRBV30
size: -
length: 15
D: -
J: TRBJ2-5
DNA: TGTGCCTGGACCATCACAGGGACGAGGGGAGAGACCCAGTACTTC
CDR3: CAWTITGTRGETQYF

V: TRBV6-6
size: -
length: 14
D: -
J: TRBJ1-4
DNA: TGTGCCAGCAGTTACGGAGGGGGACATGAAAAACTGTTTTTT
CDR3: CASSYGGGHEKLFF

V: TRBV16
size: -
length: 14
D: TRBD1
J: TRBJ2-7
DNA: TGTGCCAGCAGTCGACGGGACAGGGGCTACGAGCAGTACTTC
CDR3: CASSRRDRGYEQYF

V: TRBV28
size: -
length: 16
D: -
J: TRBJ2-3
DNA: TGTGCCAGCACCACTGGGGGAGCGGGCCCCGAGGATACGCAGTATTTT
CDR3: CASTTGGAGPEDTQYF

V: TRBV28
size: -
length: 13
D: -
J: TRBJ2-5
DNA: TGTGCCAGCAGTTATACAGGGCTAGAGACCCAGTACTTC
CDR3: CASSYTGLETQYF

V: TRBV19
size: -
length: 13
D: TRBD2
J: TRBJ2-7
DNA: TGTGCCAGTAGAGAGGGCGGGGGCTACGAGCAGTACTTC
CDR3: CASREGGGYEQYF

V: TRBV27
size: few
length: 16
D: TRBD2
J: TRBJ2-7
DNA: TGTGCCAGCAGTAGCTCCGGGACTAGCGGGAGGCGCGAGCAGTACTTC
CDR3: CASSSSGTSGRREQYF

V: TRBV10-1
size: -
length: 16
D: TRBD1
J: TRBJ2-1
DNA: TGCGCCAGCAGTGAGTCCCGGGACAGGGGGCGCGGGGAGCAGTTCTTC
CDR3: CASSESRDRGRGEQFF

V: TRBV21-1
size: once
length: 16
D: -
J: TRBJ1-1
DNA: TGTGCCAGCAGCGCCCTTCGGGACACCCTGAACACTGAAGCTTTCTTT
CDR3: CASSALRDTLNTEAFF

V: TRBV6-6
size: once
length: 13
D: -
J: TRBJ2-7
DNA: TGTGCCAGCAGCAAACGGGTCAAGGACGAGCAGTACTTC
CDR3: CASSKRVKDEQYF

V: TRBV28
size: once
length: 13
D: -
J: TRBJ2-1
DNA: TGTGCCAGCAGTTGGGACATGGGGAATGAGCAGTTCTTC
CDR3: CASSWDMGNEQFF

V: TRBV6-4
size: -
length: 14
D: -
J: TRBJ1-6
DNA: TGTGCCAGCAGGCGACAGGCTGGTAATTCACCCCTCCACTTT
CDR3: CASRRQAGNSPLHF

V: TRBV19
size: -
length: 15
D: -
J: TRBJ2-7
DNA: TGTGCCAGTAGTTCAACCGTGGCAGGGAGCTACGAGCAGTACTTC
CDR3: CASSSTVAGSYEQYF

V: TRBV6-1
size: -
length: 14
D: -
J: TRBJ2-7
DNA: TGTGCCAGCACCAAAAGGGGGGAAACCTACGAGCAGTACTTC
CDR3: CASTKRGETYEQYF

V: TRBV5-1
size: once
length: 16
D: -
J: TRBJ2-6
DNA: TGCGCCAGCAGCTTGGACGGGGATTCTGGGGCCAACGTCCTGACTTTC
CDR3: CASSLDGDSGANVLTF

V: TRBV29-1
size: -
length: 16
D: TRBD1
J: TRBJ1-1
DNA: TGCAGCGTTTATTACAGGGGTCAGGGTAGGTCCACTGAAGCTTTCTTT
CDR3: CSVYYRGQGRSTEAFF

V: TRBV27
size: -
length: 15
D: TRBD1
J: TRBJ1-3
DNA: TGTGCCAGCAGTTTAAACAGGGGTGGTGGAAACACCATATATTTT
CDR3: CASSLNRGGGNTIYF

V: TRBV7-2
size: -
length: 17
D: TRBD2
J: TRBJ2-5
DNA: TGTGCCAGCAGCTTAGTGGGCGGGAGGAGGGGACGGGAGACCCAGTACTTC
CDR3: CASSLVGGRRGRETQYF

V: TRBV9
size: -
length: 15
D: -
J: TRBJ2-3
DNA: TGTGCCAGCAGCCAGAGGGGCGGGACTACAGATACGCAGTATTTT
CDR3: CASSQRGGTTDTQYF

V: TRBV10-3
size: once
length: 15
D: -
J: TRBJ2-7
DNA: TGTGCCATCAGTGAGTCGCCAGGTTCCACCTACGAGCAGTACTTC
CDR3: CAISESPGSTYEQYF

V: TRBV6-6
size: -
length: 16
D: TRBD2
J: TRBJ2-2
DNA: TGTGCCAGCAGTCAGGGACTAGCGGGAGGTACCGGGGAGCTGTTTTTT
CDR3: CASSQGLAGGTGELFF

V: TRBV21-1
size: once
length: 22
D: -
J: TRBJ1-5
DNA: TGTGCCCCACTTAAAGGAGGGTCGACTAGGACAGGGCGGCCATATAGCAATCAGCCCCAGCATTTT
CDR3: CAPLKGGSTRTGRPYSNQPQHF

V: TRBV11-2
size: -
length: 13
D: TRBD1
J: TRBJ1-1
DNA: TGTGCCAGCAGTTTACAGGGGCGTACTGAAGCTTTCTTT
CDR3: CASSLQGRTEAFF

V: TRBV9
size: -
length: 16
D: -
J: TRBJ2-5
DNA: TGTGCCAGCAGCCCCTTCGTGGGGGAGGGGGTGGAGACCCAGTACTTC
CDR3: CASSPFVGEGVETQYF

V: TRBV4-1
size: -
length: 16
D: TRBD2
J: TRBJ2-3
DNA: TGCGCCAGCAGCCAAGGACTAGCGGATAGCACAGATACGCAGTATTTT
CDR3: CASSQGLADSTDTQYF

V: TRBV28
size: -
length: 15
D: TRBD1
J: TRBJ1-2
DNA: TGTGCCAGCAGTTTATCCTACGGACAGGGGTTCCGCTACACCTTC
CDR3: CASSLSYGQGFRYTF

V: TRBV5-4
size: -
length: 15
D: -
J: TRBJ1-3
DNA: TGTGCCAGCAGCTCCTCTCACTCAGCTGGAAACACCATATATTTT
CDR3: CASSSSHSAGNTIYF

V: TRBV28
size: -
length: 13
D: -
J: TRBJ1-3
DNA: TGTGCCAGCAGTTTCCCCTCTGGAAACACCATATATTTT
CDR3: CASSFPSGNTIYF

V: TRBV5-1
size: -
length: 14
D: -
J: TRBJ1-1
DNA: TGCGCCAGCAGCATGGGACATCGGAACACTGAAGCTTTCTTT
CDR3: CASSMGHRNTEAFF

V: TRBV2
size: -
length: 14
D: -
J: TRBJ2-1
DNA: TGTGCCAGCAGTGCCCGGGGCGAGGTCAATGAGCAGTTCTTC
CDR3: CASSARGEVNEQFF

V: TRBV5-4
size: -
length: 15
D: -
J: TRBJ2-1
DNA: TGTGCCAGCAGCTCCGCACAGCCAGGGGCGGGGGAGCAGTTCTTC
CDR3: CASSSAQPGAGEQFF

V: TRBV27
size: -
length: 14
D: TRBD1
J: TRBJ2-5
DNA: TGTGCCAGCAGGCCTGACAGGGGGCAAGAGACCCAGTACTTC
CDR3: CASRPDRGQETQYF

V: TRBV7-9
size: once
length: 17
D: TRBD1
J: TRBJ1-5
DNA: TGTGCCAGCAGCTTAGAACAGGGGGCGCGGGGCAATCAGCCCCAGCATTTT
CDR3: CASSLEQGARGNQPQHF

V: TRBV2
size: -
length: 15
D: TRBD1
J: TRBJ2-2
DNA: TGTGCCAGCCTGCTTGGACAGGCGTTAGCCGGGGAGCTGTTTTTT
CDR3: CASLLGQALAGELFF

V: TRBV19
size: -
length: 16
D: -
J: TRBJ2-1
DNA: TGTGCCAGTAGTGATCAGGGGGGGAGGGCCAACAATGAGCAGTTCTTC
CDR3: CASSDQGGRANNEQFF

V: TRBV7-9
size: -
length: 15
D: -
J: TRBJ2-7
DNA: TGTGCCAGCAGCTTAATTGGGAAAGCCCCCTACGAGCAGTACTTC
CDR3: CASSLIGKAPYEQYF

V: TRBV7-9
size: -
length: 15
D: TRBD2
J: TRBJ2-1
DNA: TGTGCCAGCAGCTTGATGCGGGGGGGCTACAATGAGCAGTTCTTC
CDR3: CASSLMRGGYNEQFF

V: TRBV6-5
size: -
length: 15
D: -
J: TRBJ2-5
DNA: TGTGCCAGCAGGAGGGGACTTTGGGGGCAAGAGACCCAGTACTTC
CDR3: CASRRGLWGQETQYF

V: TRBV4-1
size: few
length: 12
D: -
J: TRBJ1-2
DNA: TGCGCCAGCGGCATACAGGGAAGCGGCTACACCTTC
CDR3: CASGIQGSGYTF

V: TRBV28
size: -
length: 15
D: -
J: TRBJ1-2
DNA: TGTGCCAGCAGTTTATACCGCCAGGGGAACTATGGCTACACCTTC
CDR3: CASSLYRQGNYGYTF

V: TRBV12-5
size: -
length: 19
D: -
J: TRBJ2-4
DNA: TGTGCTAGTGGTTTACCGACAGGGGTCGGGGGGTTAGCCAAAAACATTCAGTACTTC
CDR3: CASGLPTGVGGLAKNIQYF

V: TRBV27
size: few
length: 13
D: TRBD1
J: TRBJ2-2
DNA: TGTGCCAGCGGGCAGGGGGCGCCCGGGGAGCTGTTTTTT
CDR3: CASGQGAPGELFF

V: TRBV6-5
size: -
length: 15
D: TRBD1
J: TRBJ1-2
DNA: TGTGCCAGCAGTCCGCCCCCGGGACAGGGCGTTGGCTACACCTTC
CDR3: CASSPPPGQGVGYTF

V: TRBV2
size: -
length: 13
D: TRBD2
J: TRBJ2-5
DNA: TGTGCCATCCCGACTAGCGGGGGAGAGACCCAGTACTTC
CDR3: CAIPTSGGETQYF

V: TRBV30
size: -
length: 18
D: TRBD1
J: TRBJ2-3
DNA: TGTGCCTGGATCGGGCCAGTTAGACAGGGGACCAGCACAGATACGCAGTATTTT
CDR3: CAWIGPVRQGTSTDTQYF

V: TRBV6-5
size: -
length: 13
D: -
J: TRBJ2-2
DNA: TGTGCCAGCAGTTACCAGATCGTCGGGGAGCTGTTTTTT
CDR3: CASSYQIVGELFF

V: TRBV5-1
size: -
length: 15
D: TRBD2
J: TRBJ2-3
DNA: TGCGCCAGCAGCCGACTAGCGGGAACCACAGATACGCAGTATTTT
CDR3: CASSRLAGTTDTQYF

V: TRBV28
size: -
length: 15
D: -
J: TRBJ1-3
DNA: TGTGCCAGCAGTCGAGGTGGGGGCAGAGGAAACACCATATATTTT
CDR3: CASSRGGGRGNTIYF

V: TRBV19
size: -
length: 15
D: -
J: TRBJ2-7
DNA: TGTGCCAGTAGTGTTTCGGCAGGGCAAGCCTACGAGCAGTACTTC
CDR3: CASSVSAGQAYEQYF

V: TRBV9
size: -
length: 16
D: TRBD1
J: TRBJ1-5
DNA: TGTGCCAGCAGCGGAGGGACAGGGGCAAGCAATCAGCCCCAGCATTTT
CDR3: CASSGGTGASNQPQHF

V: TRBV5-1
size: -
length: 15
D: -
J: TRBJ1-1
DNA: TGCGCCAGCAGCTTGACAGGGACCCGGAACACTGAAGCTTTCTTT
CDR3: CASSLTGTRNTEAFF

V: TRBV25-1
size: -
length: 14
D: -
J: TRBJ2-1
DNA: TGTGCCAGCAGGCCAGCTGGGGTTTACAATGAGCAGTTCTTC
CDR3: CASRPAGVYNEQFF

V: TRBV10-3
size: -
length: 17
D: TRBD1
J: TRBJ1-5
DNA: TGTGCCATCAGCCCCGGGACAGGGGGTACGGGTAATCAGCCCCAGCATTTT
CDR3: CAISPGTGGTGNQPQHF

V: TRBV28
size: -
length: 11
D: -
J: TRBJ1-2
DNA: TGTGCCACCCGCGACCGCTATGGCTACACCTTC
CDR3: CATRDRYGYTF

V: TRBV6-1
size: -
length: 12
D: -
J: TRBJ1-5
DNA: TGTGCCAGCACTGGGTCCAATCAGCCCCAGCATTTT
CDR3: CASTGSNQPQHF